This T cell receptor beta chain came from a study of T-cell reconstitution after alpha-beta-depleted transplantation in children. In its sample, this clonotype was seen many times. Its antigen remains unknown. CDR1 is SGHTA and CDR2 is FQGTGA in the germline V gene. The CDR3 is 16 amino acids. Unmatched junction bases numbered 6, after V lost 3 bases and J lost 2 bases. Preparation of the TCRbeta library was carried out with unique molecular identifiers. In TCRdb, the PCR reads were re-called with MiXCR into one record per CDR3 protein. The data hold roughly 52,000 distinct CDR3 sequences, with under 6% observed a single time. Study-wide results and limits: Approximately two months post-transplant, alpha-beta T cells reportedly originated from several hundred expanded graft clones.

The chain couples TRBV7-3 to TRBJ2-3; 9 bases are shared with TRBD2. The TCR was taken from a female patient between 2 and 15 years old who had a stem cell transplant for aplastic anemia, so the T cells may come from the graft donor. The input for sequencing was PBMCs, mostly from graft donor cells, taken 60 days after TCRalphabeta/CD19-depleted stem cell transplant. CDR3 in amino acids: CASSLTSGGITDTQYF. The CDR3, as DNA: TGTGCCAGCAGCTTGACTAGCGGTGGGATCACAGATACGCAGTATTTT.